Listed below are T cell receptor beta chains from one sample, sequenced in a study of Graves' ophthalmopathy and Graves' hyperthyroidism. TCRdb recomputed calls from the multiplex PCR reads with MiXCR, one row per CDR3 protein. The sample shows about 700,000 distinct CDR3 sequences, about 44% of them seen only once. Input material: peripheral blood. The receptor source for this set is an adult man with Graves' ophthalmopathy. CDR3s include the opening cysteine and the closing phenylalanine or tryptophan. The D gene is left open where the match is weak.

j_gene | len | v_gene | d_gene | CDR3aa
TRBJ1-5 | 16 | TRBV24-1 | TRBD1 | CATSLAGTEGYQPQHF
TRBJ2-5 | 14 | TRBV6-6 | TRBD2 | CASNGLAGGETQYF
TRBJ2-7 | 14 | TRBV7-6 | TRBD1 | CASSTHDRGYEQYF
TRBJ2-5 | 15 | TRBV28 | TRBD1 | CASGPGTGSQETQYF
TRBJ1-5 | 13 | TRBV20-1 | NA | CSARRGGNQPQHF
TRBJ1-2 | 16 | TRBV9 | TRBD1 | CASSVDSQGANYGYTF
TRBJ1-1 | 13 | TRBV6-6 | NA | CASSYVWGTEAFF
TRBJ1-4 | 12 | TRBV29-1 | NA | CSVAGGNEKLFF
TRBJ1-2 | 13 | TRBV24-1 | NA | CATSDLLGGGYTF
TRBJ1-2 | 13 | TRBV29-1 | TRBD1 | CSVVLGQLDGYTF
TRBJ1-2 | 14 | TRBV7-2 | NA | CASSLSQVHYGYTF
TRBJ2-5 | 17 | TRBV7-2 | NA | CASSRAVVGGIQETQYF
TRBJ2-7 | 12 | TRBV10-3 | NA | CAISEGTHEQYF
TRBJ1-1 | 16 | TRBV15 | NA | CATSGPEDGPRTEAFF
TRBJ2-2 | 13 | TRBV7-2 | NA | CASSHFDSGELFF
TRBJ1-5 | 13 | TRBV20-1 | NA | CSASGGVSQPQHF
TRBJ2-6 | 15 | TRBV10-3 | NA | CASTTGETGANVLTF
TRBJ1-1 | 12 | TRBV29-1 | NA | CSGNRQNTEAFF
TRBJ1-1 | 16 | TRBV11-2 | TRBD1 | CASSLRDRGTNTEAFF
TRBJ1-2 | 13 | TRBV5-1 | TRBD1 | CASSLEGGRGYTF
TRBJ1-2 | 16 | TRBV11-2 | TRBD1 | CASSRWKGQDFTGYTF
TRBJ1-5 | 13 | TRBV29-1 | NA | CSVVVHINQPQHF
TRBJ2-2 | 17 | TRBV25-1 | TRBD1 | CASSPSGTGYYTGELFF
TRBJ2-3 | 13 | TRBV29-1 | NA | CSVEGRLTDTQYF
TRBJ2-2 | 15 | TRBV25-1 | NA | CASRTTGGGTGELFF
TRBJ2-5 | 15 | TRBV20-1 | NA | CSARDDGTGEETQYF
TRBJ2-5 | 14 | TRBV12-3/TRBV12-4 | NA | CASSSRQIQETQYF
TRBJ2-7 | 10 | TRBV12-3/TRBV12-4 | NA | CASGLGEQYF
TRBJ2-7 | 11 | TRBV11-2 | NA | CASSFPYEQYF
TRBJ2-7 | 13 | TRBV10-2 | NA | CASSTGQHYEQYF
TRBJ1-5 | 16 | TRBV19 | TRBD1 | CASSTGDRRTYQPQHF
TRBJ1-5 | 14 | TRBV24-1 | NA | CASSYSFSNQPQHF
TRBJ1-1 | 16 | TRBV29-1 | TRBD1 | CSVRDRGLGGYTEAFF
TRBJ1-1 | 14 | TRBV25-1 | NA | CASSSDGYYTEAFF
TRBJ2-7 | 12 | TRBV20-1 | NA | CSFKLRSYEQYF
TRBJ1-1 | 13 | TRBV12-3/TRBV12-4 | NA | CASSFQLVGEAFF
TRBJ2-5 | 14 | TRBV15 | NA | CATSRGRSLETQYF
TRBJ1-5 | 15 | TRBV6-5 | NA | CASSNGAYSNQPQHF
TRBJ1-4 | 14 | TRBV5-1 | NA | CASSPTGTREKLFF
TRBJ2-7 | 13 | TRBV7-9 | NA | CASTWGTTYEQYF
TRBJ2-5 | 13 | TRBV29-1 | NA | CSVESALQETQYF
TRBJ2-3 | 13 | TRBV10-3 | NA | CAISGMGTDTQYF
TRBJ1-5 | 15 | TRBV2 | TRBD1 | CASSFFDRVSQPQHF
TRBJ1-6 | 13 | TRBV7-3 | NA | CASSSALNSPLHF
TRBJ2-2 | 15 | TRBV11-3 | NA | CASSSRVGGTGELFF